A single sample is the source of the 5 T cell receptor beta chains below, sequenced in a study of blood T cell repertoires in COVID-19. The repertoire was sequenced with immunoSEQ multiplex PCR; TCRdb's copy has only in-frame clones and lacks some. The sample has 70,000 or so clones, roughly nine tenths seen once; the top ten hold roughly a tenth. The sequencing sample was made of peripheral blood. The source is a human donor in a cohort sampled during active COVID-19.

The rearrangement uses TRBV27 and TRBJ2-1; 7 bases match TRBD2. The V gene end was trimmed by 6 bases and the J gene end by 3 bases; junction bases not matched to a gene: 2. This CDR3 region has 13 residues. Germline V gives CDR1 MNHEY, CDR2 SMNVEV (reference sequence). As DNA, the CDR3 is TGTGCCAGCAGACGGGACTACTACAATGAGCAGTTCTTC. As protein: CASRRDYYNEQFF.

The chain employs TRBV6-1 and TRBJ2-2, with TRBD2 matching 13 bases. The length of the CDR3 is 17 residues. Trimming took 3 bases from V and 7 from J; bases not matched to a gene: 8. The germline gives CDR1 MNHNS, CDR2 SASEGT. The CDR3 loop reads CASSDYWTSGSHGELFF. The DNA of the CDR3 is TGTGCCAGCAGTGACTACTGGACTAGCGGGAGTCACGGGGAGCTGTTTTTT.

V is TRBV9 and J is TRBJ1-6; 9 bases agree with TRBD1. V shed 0 bases, J shed 8 bases, and the junction held 9 bases outside the gene matches. Germline V gene lookup returns CDR1 SGDLS and CDR2 YYNGEE. CDR3 length: 17 residues. CDR3 amino acids: CASSVDGGQGEDSPLHF. The CDR3 DNA follows: TGTGCCAGCAGCGTAGATGGGGGACAGGGTGAAGATTCACCCCTCCACTTT.

The genes are TRBV24-1 and TRBJ2-1, with 7 bases identical to TRBD2. After removal of 9 bases from V and 8 bases from J, the junction contained 12 bases not matched to a gene. CDR3 size: 14 residues. Germline V gives CDR1 KGHDR, CDR2 SFDVKD. The CDR3 DNA is TGTGCCACCGCCTCCAGCGGGATAACCCATGAGCAGTTCTTC. Translated, it gives CATASSGITHEQFF.

This clone was counted a few times. The rearrangement uses TRBV5-5 and TRBJ2-3; D perhaps matches TRBD2 (6 bases). The CDR3 extends over 15 amino acids. V lost 3 bases to trimming and J lost 13 bases, with 24 bases between them. Germline CDR1 SGHKS, CDR2 YYEKEE (reference sequence). The CDR3 DNA sequence: TGTGCCAGCAGCTCCGGGACTGGGGCCAAATACGGGGAGTATTTT. This translates into CASSSGTGAKYGEYF.